This TCR beta chain appears in the sequencing data of a study of blood T cell repertoires in COVID-19. For the study at large: T cells, B-cell-depleted T cells, or PBMCs supplied cDNA or gDNA.

Germline assignment: CDR1 SGDLS and CDR2 YYNGEE. V lost 0 bases and J lost 2, with 12 bases in between. There are 15 residues in the CDR3. Authors' methods: Using reference gene primer amplification, nucleated cell counts were estimated. The data were produced by immunoSEQ multiplex PCR, yet TCRdb's version contains in-frame clones alone and is incomplete. V and J calls and clone size come straight from that table; D and trimming were deduced from the DNA. Here the sample spans some 190,000 clones, roughly 86% being singletons. The participants were between roughly 18 and 89 years old and came from 24 US areas.

Source material: PBMCs or T cells enriched from blood (not recorded which). The chain links TRBV9 to TRBJ2-7; D is ambiguous. This receptor was obtained from a man aged 35-49 years with acute COVID-19. The CDR3 DNA reads as TGTGCCAGCAGCGTAGGCCAGGCTCCCACCTACGAGCAGTACTTC. Its translation is CASSVGQAPTYEQYF.